Sequencing of this TCR beta chain was carried out in a study of blood T cells in healthy people across ages. Study-wide results and limits: Calculation of diversity from one million T cells yielded estimates considered to be underestimates.

This CDR3 comprises 20 residues. The germline V gene encodes CDR1 WSHSY and CDR2 SAAADI. V shed 2 bases, J shed 4 bases, and the junction held 20 bases outside the gene matches. This clonotype was seen a few times. The antigen is not known. Primers used in a second PCR of roughly 6 to 11 cycles were a sample-barcoded 5' primer and a J-beta primer mix. Every molecule of cDNA carried a tag from a template-switch adaptor with 12 random nucleotides. Using its own MiXCR run on the 5' RACE reads, TCRdb lists one record per CDR3 protein. The table lists 1.5 million or so distinct CDR3 sequences, roughly 45% of them singletons, with roughly 7.9% in the top ten.

The V and J genes are TRBV10-2 and TRBJ2-5, with 9 positions matching TRBD2. Sequenced: blood. The clonotype comes from a woman younger than 30 in good health. As DNA, the CDR3 is TGCGCCAGCAGTGAGGAAATTAGAATTGGCGGGAGGGAGATTAGAGAGACCCAGTACTTC. Its protein is CASSEEIRIGGREIRETQYF.